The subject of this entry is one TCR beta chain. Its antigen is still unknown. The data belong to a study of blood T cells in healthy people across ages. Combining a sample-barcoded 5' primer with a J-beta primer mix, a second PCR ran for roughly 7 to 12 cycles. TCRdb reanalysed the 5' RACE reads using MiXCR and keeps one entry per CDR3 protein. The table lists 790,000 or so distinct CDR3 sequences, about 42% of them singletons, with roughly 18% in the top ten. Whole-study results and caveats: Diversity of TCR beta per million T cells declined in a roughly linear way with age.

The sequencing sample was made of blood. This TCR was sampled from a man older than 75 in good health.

CDR3 coding DNA: TGTGCCAGCAGTTTAGGGGCCCGGGCCTTAAATGAGCAGTTCTTC. This gives the protein CASSLGARALNEQFF. The chain has TRBV27 and TRBJ2-1, with D maybe TRBD1 (5 bases). CDR1 and CDR2 (germline): MNHEY, SMNVEV (reference sequence). Trimming shortened V by 2 bases and J by 7 bases, and 15 bases separated the two germline ends. This CDR3 is built from 15 residues.